This T cell receptor beta chain was recovered during a study of cytomegalovirus exposure and HLA in healthy donors. The CDR3 totals 13 residues. V gave up 1 base and J gave up 3 bases, with 6 bases separating them. Germline loops: CDR1 KGHSH, CDR2 LQKENI. PCR used 60 Vbeta primers and 13 Jbeta primers. The data were produced by immunoSEQ multiplex PCR, yet TCRdb's version contains in-frame clones alone and is incomplete. The sample lists about 200,000 clones, around three quarters occurring once. This rearrangement joins TRBV18 to TRBJ1-1, with a possible D match to TRBD1 (5 bases). The receptor comes from a woman between 25 and 40 years old in good health and CMV-seropositive. Sequenced: PBMCs. The CDR3 DNA reads as TGTGCCAGCTCACCACAAGGGGACACTGAAGCTTTCTTT. Amino acids: CASSPQGDTEAFF.